What follows are 3 T cell receptor beta chains derived from one specimen sequenced in a study of shared T cell receptors in the human thymus. Generated by immunoSEQ multiplex PCR, the TCRdb table keeps only in-frame clones and is missing some. The table lists hundreds of thousands of clones, 80% to 90% of them singletons. A further study also used this sample, focusing on human thymus T cells.

Material for sequencing was thymocytes. These receptors originate from a boy in the first two years of life with a congenital heart defect.

This clone was picked up one time. The chain is built from TRBV6-5 and TRBJ1-3; 8 bases are a match to TRBD1. The CDR3 consists of 16 residues. Germline assignment: CDR1 MNHEY and CDR2 SVGAGI. Trimming cost V 0 bases and J 4 bases; bases outside gene matches: 5. CDR3: CASSYSARQGGNTIYF. The CDR3, as DNA: TGTGCCAGCAGTTACTCGGCCCGACAGGGGGGAAACACCATATATTTT.

The V and J genes are TRBV15 and TRBJ1-2; D is unclear. In germline, CDR1 is LNHNV, CDR2 YYDKDF (reference sequence). The CDR3 runs 15 residues. Trimming pared 0 bases from V and 4 bases from J, leaving 12 bases between. Here the CDR3 DNA reads TGTGCCACCAGCAGAGATCGTAACAGCTCCTATGGCTACACCTTC. Protein product: CATSRDRNSSYGYTF.

The chain employs TRBV10-3 and TRBJ2-7, with TRBD2 matching over 13 bases. With V trimmed by 4 bases and J by 2 bases, 5 bases remained unmatched. The CDR3 spans 16 residues. CDR1 is ENHRY and CDR2 is SYGVKD in the germline V gene. This CDR3 reads CAISAGLAGITYEQYF. Written as DNA, the CDR3 is TGTGCCATCAGTGCGGGACTAGCGGGGATTACCTACGAGCAGTACTTC.